The present entry profiles one T cell receptor (beta chain) with its context. Its antigen is not known. The sample belongs to a study of human T cells and chemical hapten exposure. TCRdb called the RACE reads again in MiXCR, with one record for every CDR3 protein. The repertoire holds 84,000 or so distinct CDR3 sequences, about 10% seen once, with 2.2% in the top ten. Sample time point: patch test 1, 2 weeks after DPC sensitization. As to treatment: therapeutic diphenylcyclopropenone sensitization with weekly scalp DPC. Total RNA extraction was carried out from unfractionated whole blood. Study findings and constraints: Sensitizing to DPC left TCRs with a frequency above 1 in 1000 unaltered.

The sequenced sample was whole blood, obtained in connection with sensitization to the hapten diphenylcyclopropenone (DPC). The TCR comes from a man in his forties or fifties with alopecia areata. Some clones in this sample may be carry-over from other donors' samples.

The CDR3 sequence: CASSPGSAGTAKNIQYF. In DNA form, the CDR3 reads TGCGCCAGCAGCCCTGGTAGCGCAGGGACGGCCAAAAACATTCAGTACTTC. The chain has TRBV4-3 and TRBJ2-4, with D tentatively TRBD1 or TRBD2 (5 bases each). This CDR3 contains 17 residues. Germline V CDR1 and CDR2: LGHNA, YSLEER. The V end lost 4 bases, the J end lost 1 base, and 17 bases lay between the germline ends.